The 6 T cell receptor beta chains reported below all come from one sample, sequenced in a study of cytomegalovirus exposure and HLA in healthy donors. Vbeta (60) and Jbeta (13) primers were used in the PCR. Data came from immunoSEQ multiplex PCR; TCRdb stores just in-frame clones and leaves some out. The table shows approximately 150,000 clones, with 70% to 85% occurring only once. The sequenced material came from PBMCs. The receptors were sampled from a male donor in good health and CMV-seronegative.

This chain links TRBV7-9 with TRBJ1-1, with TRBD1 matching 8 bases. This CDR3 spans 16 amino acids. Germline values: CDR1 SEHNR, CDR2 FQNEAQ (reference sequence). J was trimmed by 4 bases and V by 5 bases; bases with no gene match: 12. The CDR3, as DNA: TGTGCCAGCAGCCCCGCCCCGGACAGGGCGGGCACTGAAGCTTTCTTT. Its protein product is CASSPAPDRAGTEAFF. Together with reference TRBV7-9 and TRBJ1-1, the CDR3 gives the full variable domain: DTGVSQNPRHKITKRGQNVTFRCDPISEHNRLYWYRQTLGQGPEFLTYFQNEAQLEKSRLLSDRFSAERPKGSFSTLEIQRTEQGDSAMYLCASSPAPDRAGTEAFFGQGTRLTVV.

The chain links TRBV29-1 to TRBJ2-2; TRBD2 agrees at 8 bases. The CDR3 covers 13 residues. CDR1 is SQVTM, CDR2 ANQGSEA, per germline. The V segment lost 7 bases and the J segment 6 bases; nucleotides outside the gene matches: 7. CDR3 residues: CSGITSGSGELFF. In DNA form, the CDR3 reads TGCAGCGGGATCACTAGCGGCTCCGGGGAGCTGTTTTTT.

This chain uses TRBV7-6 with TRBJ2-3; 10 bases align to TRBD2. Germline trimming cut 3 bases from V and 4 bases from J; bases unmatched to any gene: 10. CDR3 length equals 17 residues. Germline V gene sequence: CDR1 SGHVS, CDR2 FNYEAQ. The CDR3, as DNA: TGTGCCAGCAGCTTCCGGGGAGCGGGAGGGCCCGCAGATACGCAGTATTTT. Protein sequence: CASSFRGAGGPADTQYF.

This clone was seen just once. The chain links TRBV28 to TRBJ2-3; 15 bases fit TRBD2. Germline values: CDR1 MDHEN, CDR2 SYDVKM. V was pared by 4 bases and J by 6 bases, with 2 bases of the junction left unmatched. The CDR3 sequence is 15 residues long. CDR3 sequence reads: CASSSGTSGGDTQYF. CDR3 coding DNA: TGTGCCAGCAGTTCCGGGACTAGCGGGGGGGATACGCAGTATTTT.

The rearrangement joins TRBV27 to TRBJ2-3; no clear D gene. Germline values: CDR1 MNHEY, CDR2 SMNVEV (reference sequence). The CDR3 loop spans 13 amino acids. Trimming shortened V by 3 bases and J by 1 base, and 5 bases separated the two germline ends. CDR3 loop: CASSLGGTDTQYF. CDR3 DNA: TGTGCCAGCAGTTTGGGCGGCACAGATACGCAGTATTTT.

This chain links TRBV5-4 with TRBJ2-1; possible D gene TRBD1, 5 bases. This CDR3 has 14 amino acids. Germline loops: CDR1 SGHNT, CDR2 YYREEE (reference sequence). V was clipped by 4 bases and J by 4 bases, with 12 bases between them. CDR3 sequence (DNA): TGTGCCAGCAGCGGGGTAGGGGCTTACAATGAGCAGTTCTTC. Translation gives CASSGVGAYNEQFF.